This TCR beta chain is drawn from a study of cytomegalovirus exposure and HLA in healthy donors. Across the study: According to later analysis, the same platform produced the approximately 130 validation and several hundred first-cohort repertoires. Study observations and caveats: As confirmed in vitro, three CMV-associated chains were specific for CMV antigens. Reportedly, diagnosis of cytomegalovirus status by the classifier showed high specificity and sensitivity. The study recorded about 160 TCR beta chains that were cytomegalovirus-associated.

Per germline, CDR1 MNHNS and CDR2 SASEGT. The CDR3 covers 15 residues. With 0 bases clipped from V and 3 bases from J, the junction kept 5 bases outside the gene matches. Profiled with immunoSEQ multiplex PCR; TCRdb holds only in-frame clones, not every one. Of about 98,000 clones detected, roughly 90% appear once; the ten largest clones hold approximately 5.8%. Comments on this clone: Its target is unknown.

The gene calls are TRBV6-1 and TRBJ2-7; TRBD1 matches at 7 bases. The clonotype originates from a man between 18 and 35 years old in good health and CMV-seropositive. Sequenced input: PBMCs. This CDR3 is CASSEAFAGGYEQYF. For the CDR3, the DNA is TGTGCCAGCAGTGAAGCTTTCGCAGGGGGCTACGAGCAGTACTTC.